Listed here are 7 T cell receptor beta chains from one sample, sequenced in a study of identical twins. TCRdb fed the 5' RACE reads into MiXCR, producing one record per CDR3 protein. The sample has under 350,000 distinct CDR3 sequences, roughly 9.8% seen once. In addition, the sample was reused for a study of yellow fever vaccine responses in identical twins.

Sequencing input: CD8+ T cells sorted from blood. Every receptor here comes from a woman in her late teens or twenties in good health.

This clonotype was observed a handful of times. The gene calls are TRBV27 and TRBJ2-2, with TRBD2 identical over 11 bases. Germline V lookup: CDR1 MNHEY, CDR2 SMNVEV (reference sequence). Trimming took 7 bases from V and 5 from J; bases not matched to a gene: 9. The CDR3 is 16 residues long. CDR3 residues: CASTLLAGVGTGELFF. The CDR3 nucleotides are TGTGCCAGCACCTTACTAGCGGGAGTTGGGACCGGGGAGCTGTTTTTT.

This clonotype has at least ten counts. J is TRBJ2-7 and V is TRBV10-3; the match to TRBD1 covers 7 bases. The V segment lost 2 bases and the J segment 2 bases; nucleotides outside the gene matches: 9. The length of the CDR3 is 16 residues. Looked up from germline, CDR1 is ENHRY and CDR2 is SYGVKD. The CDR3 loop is CAISEPGQRHTYEQYF. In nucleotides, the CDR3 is TGTGCCATCAGTGAGCCGGGACAGAGACACACCTACGAGCAGTACTTC.

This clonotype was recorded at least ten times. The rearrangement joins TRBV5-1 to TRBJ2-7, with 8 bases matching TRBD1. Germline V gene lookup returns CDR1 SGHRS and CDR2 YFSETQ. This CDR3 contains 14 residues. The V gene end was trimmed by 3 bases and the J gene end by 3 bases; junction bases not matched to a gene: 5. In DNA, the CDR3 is TGCGCCAGCAGCTCGAGACAGGGGATCTACGAGCAGTACTTC. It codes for CASSSRQGIYEQYF.

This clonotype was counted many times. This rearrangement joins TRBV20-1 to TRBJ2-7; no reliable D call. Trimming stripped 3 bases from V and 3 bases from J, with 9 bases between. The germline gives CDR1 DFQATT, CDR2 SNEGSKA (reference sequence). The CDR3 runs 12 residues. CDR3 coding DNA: TGCAGTGCTAGCGGGCCTAGCTACGAGCAGTACTTC. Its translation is CSASGPSYEQYF.

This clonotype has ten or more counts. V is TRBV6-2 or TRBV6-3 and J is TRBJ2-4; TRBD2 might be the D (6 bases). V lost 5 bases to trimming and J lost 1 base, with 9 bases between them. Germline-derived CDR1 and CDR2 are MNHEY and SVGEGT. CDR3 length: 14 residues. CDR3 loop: CASSQEGAKNIQYF. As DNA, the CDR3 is TGTGCCAGCAGTCAGGAGGGGGCCAAAAACATTCAGTACTTC.

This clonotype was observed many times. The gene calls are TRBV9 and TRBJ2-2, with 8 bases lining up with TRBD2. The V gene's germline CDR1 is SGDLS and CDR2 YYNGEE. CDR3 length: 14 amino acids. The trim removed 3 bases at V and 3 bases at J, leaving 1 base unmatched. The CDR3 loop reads CASSAGGDTGELFF. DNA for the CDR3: TGTGCCAGCAGCGCCGGGGGGGACACCGGGGAGCTGTTTTTT.

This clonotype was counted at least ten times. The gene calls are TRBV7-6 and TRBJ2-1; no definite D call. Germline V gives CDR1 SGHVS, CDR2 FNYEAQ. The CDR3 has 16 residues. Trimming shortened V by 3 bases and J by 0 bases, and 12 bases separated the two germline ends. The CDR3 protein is CASSFLSESSYNEQFF. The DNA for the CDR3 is TGTGCCAGCAGCTTCCTAAGCGAGAGCTCCTACAATGAGCAGTTCTTC.